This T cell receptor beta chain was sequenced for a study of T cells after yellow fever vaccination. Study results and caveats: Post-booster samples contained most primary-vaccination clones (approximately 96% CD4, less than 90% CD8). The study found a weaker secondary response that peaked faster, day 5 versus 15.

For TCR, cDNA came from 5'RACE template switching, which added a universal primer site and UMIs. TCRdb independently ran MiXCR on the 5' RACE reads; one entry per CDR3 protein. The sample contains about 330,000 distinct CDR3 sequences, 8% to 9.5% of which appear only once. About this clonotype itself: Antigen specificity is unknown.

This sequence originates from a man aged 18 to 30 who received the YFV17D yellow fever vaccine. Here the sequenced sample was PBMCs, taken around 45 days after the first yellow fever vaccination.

The CDR3 loop is CASSLSGDETQYF. The CDR3 coding sequence is TGCGCCAGCAGCTTGTCGGGGGACGAGACCCAGTACTTC. The chain carries TRBV5-1 and TRBJ2-5, with D perhaps matching TRBD2 (6 bases). V lost 1 base, J lost 5 bases, and 9 bases lay in between. The CDR3 has 13 amino acids. In germline, CDR1 is SGHRS, CDR2 YFSETQ.